This T cell receptor beta chain emerged from a study of cytomegalovirus exposure and HLA in healthy donors. This clone has a handful of counts. Its antigen remains unknown. V lost 0 bases and J lost 1, with 10 bases in between. Germline values: CDR1 SGHRS, CDR2 YFSETQ. This CDR3 comprises 16 residues. The PCR contained 60 Vbeta and 13 Jbeta primers. Method: immunoSEQ multiplex PCR; TCRdb's copy keeps in-frame clones and lacks some. Here the sample spans approximately 110,000 clones, roughly 15% being singletons. The study's findings and limits: In an earlier analysis, most TCR beta V segments were productive about 90% or about 30% of the time.

The chain combines TRBV5-1 with TRBJ2-2; a possible D gene is TRBD1 (7 bases). The sequence derives from a female donor in good health and CMV-seronegative. Specimen: PBMCs. The CDR3 DNA reads as TGCGCCAGCAGCTTGGATCAGGGGGGGAACACCGGGGAGCTGTTTTTT. It specifies CASSLDQGGNTGELFF.